The rows below give T cell receptor beta chains drawn from one sample of a study of blood T cell repertoires in COVID-19. TCRdb keeps only in-frame clones here, not all; method: immunoSEQ multiplex PCR. The sample includes under 250,000 clones, around nine tenths of them seen just once. The sequenced sample was PBMCs or T cells enriched from blood (not recorded which). The receptors stem from a young woman with acute COVID-19. CDR3s include the opening cysteine and the closing phenylalanine or tryptophan. A D gene is named only where the DNA matches it firmly. Size is omitted from some rows. Given values are once, few, many or a class for expanded clones.

TRBV5-8,.,15,.,TRBJ2-3,CASSFSQRGTDTQYF,TGTGCCAGCAGCTTTAGCCAGAGAGGTACAGATACGCAGTATTTT
TRBV19,TRBD1,15,.,TRBJ1-2,CASRHGTGEAYGYTF,TGTGCCAGTAGGCACGGGACAGGGGAGGCCTATGGCTACACCTTC
TRBV28,.,13,.,TRBJ1-2,CASSFPGNYGYTF,TGTGCCAGCAGTTTTCCAGGGAACTATGGCTACACCTTC
TRBV30,.,14,.,TRBJ2-1,CARIAGSPYNEQFF,TGTGCCAGAATCGCGGGCAGCCCCTACAATGAGCAGTTCTTC
TRBV5-1,.,14,.,TRBJ2-4,CASTKQGPPDIQYF,TGCGCCAGCACCAAGCAGGGTCCCCCGGACATTCAGTACTTC
TRBV4-1,.,16,.,TRBJ1-6,CASSKEGSSYNSPLHF,TGCGCCAGCAGCAAGGAGGGGAGCTCCTATAATTCACCCCTCCACTTT
TRBV6-1,.,16,.,TRBJ1-4,CASSEAREGRRGKLFF,TGTGCCAGCAGTGAAGCGCGGGAAGGACGCAGAGGAAAACTGTTTTTT
TRBV19,TRBD1,13,.,TRBJ2-7,CASSTQGVDEQYF,TGTGCCAGTAGTACACAGGGGGTTGACGAGCAGTACTTC
TRBV29-1,TRBD1,11,once,TRBJ1-1,CSVRTGLEAFF,TGCAGCGTTCGGACAGGCCTTGAAGCTTTCTTT
TRBV11-3,TRBD2,14,.,TRBJ2-1,CASSFRGGYYEQFF,TGTGCCAGCAGCTTTCGGGGGGGCTACTATGAGCAGTTCTTC
TRBV30,.,13,.,TRBJ1-1,CAWNRERSTEAFF,TGTGCCTGGAACAGGGAGAGGAGCACTGAAGCTTTCTTT
TRBV28,.,12,.,TRBJ1-2,CASLTGGYGYTF,TGTGCCAGCCTGACGGGAGGTTATGGCTACACCTTC
TRBV4-1,.,12,.,TRBJ2-5,CASSQDPRAPYF,TGCGCCAGCAGCCAAGATCCGAGGGCGCCGTACTTC
TRBV15,TRBD1,15,.,TRBJ2-2,CATSRGQTNTGELFF,TGTGCCACCAGCAGGGGACAGACTAACACCGGGGAGCTGTTTTTT
TRBV19,TRBD1,13,.,TRBJ2-7,CASSMNRGYEQYF,TGTGCCAGTAGTATGAACAGGGGCTACGAGCAGTACTTC
TRBV2,.,16,.,TRBJ2-2,CASSEEAQLEYGELFF,TGTGCCAGCAGTGAAGAGGCCCAGCTGGAGTACGGGGAGCTGTTTTTT
TRBV5-5,.,14,.,TRBJ1-1,CASSQVGPNTEAFF,TGTGCCAGCAGCCAGGTTGGTCCGAACACTGAAGCTTTCTTT
TRBV5-3,.,12,.,TRBJ2-7,CARSLLSSEQYF,TGTGCCAGAAGCTTGCTCTCTTCCGAGCAGTACTTC
TRBV19,.,16,.,TRBJ1-1,CASRSGKLPGDTEAFF,TGTGCCAGTAGATCGGGGAAGCTACCTGGGGACACTGAAGCTTTCTTT
TRBV15,TRBD2,16,.,TRBJ2-7,CATSGPGLDSTREQYF,TGTGCCACCAGCGGCCCGGGACTAGATTCTACGCGGGAGCAGTACTTC
TRBV12-2,.,24,.,TRBJ2-2,CASLFDTRGRPGTPANANTGELFF,TGTGCAAGTCTCTTCGATACCCGAGGGAGACCCGGGACTCCAGCAAACGCGAACACCGGGGAGCTGTTTTTT
TRBV5-6,.,14,.,TRBJ1-1,CASSLRAGHTEAFF,TGTGCCAGCAGCTTGCGCGCGGGGCACACTGAAGCTTTCTTT
TRBV19,TRBD1,14,.,TRBJ1-5,CASSRLGQTMPQHF,TGTGCCAGTAGTCGTTTGGGACAGACTATGCCCCAGCATTTT
TRBV3-1/TRBV3-2,.,13,.,TRBJ1-2,CASSPGGNYGYTF,TGTGCCAGCAGTCCAGGAGGGAACTATGGCTACACCTTC
TRBV19,TRBD1,14,.,TRBJ1-1,CASRLGQENTEAFF,TGTGCCAGTAGGTTAGGACAGGAGAACACTGAAGCTTTCTTT
TRBV18,.,12,.,TRBJ2-1,CASSPDLSEQFF,TGTGCCAGCTCACCAGATCTCAGTGAGCAGTTCTTC
TRBV7-2,.,15,.,TRBJ1-3,CASSSTRDIGNTIYF,TGTGCCAGCAGCTCAACTAGGGACATCGGAAACACCATATATTTT
TRBV30,.,15,.,TRBJ1-5,CAWSVQGKGNQPQHF,TGTGCCTGGAGTGTCCAGGGTAAGGGCAATCAGCCCCAGCATTTT
TRBV7-2,.,14,.,TRBJ1-1,CASSLQGPNTEAFF,TGTGCCAGCAGCTTACAGGGGCCGAACACTGAAGCTTTCTTT
TRBV28,TRBD1,14,.,TRBJ1-1,CASSRDRGHFEAFF,TGTGCCAGCAGTAGGGACAGGGGACATTTTGAAGCTTTCTTT
TRBV5-5,TRBD1,16,.,TRBJ1-5,CASSFTGDRGNQPQHF,TGTGCCAGCAGCTTTACAGGGGATAGAGGGAATCAGCCCCAGCATTTT
TRBV5-6,TRBD1,18,.,TRBJ1-2,CASSLARDREPYAYGYTF,TGTGCCAGCAGCTTGGCCCGGGACAGGGAGCCTTACGCCTATGGCTACACCTTC
TRBV5-8,.,16,few,TRBJ1-6,CASSLATGESNSPLHF,TGTGCCAGCAGCTTGGCTACGGGAGAGAGTAATTCACCCCTCCACTTT
TRBV27,TRBD1,16,.,TRBJ1-5,CASSLKFRGLGQPQHF,TGTGCCAGCAGTTTAAAGTTCAGGGGGTTGGGGCAGCCCCAGCATTTT
TRBV4-3,TRBD1,15,.,TRBJ1-5,CASSLRQGSNQPQHF,TGCGCCAGCAGCCTTCGACAGGGTAGCAATCAGCCCCAGCATTTT
TRBV6-5,.,15,once,TRBJ1-5,CASSYSRPINQPQHF,TGTGCCAGCAGTTACTCGCGGCCGATCAATCAGCCCCAGCATTTT